This TCR beta chain was recovered during a study of siplizumab effects on memory and regulatory T cells. Only in-frame clones appear in the TCRdb table, and some are missing; sequencing was by immunoSEQ multiplex PCR. Seen here are some 97,000 clones, 85% to 95% observed once, and the top ten hold 1% to 1.5%. CDR1 LNHDA and CDR2 SQIVND come from the germline V gene (reference sequence). The CDR3 has 14 amino acids. J was trimmed by 2 bases and V by 3 bases; bases with no gene match: 3. The TCR originated in a human donor in good health. The chain has TRBV19 and TRBJ2-7; 8 nucleotides line up with TRBD2. Sequences were obtained from non-Treg CD4+ T cells sorted from blood. The CDR3 reads CASSITSGTYEQYF. The CDR3 DNA sequence: TGTGCCAGTAGTATTACTAGCGGAACCTACGAGCAGTACTTC.